These 17 T cell receptor beta chains were all obtained from the same sample, sequenced in a study of low-dose radiotherapy and immunotherapy resistance in tumors (dated by TCRdb to 2022 to 2024). The time point label corresponds to: after trial treatment. The treatment or condition label here, explained by the study, means: LDRT plus nivolumab, ipilimumab, low-dose cyclophosphamide and aspirin (RACIN trial). Sequencing instrument: Illumina HiSeq 2500. TCRs were amplified with Phusion for around 20 PCR cycles using a constant-region primer together with the adapter attached to the V primers. Starting from the raw public reads, TCRdb applied fastp trimming at Q25, assembled clones with MiXCR and retained in-frame beta chains. Under each unique CDR3 protein, matching rows form one entry showing the most common genes and DNA. The sample profile shows tens of thousands of distinct CDR3 sequences; around 34% of them were found once. Approximately 8.4% of the sample belongs to the ten largest clones.

The source material was PBMCs, sampled after low-dose radiotherapy plus immunotherapy. All receptors come from a male donor with rectosigmoid adenocarcinoma.

On this clonotype itself: A far more abundant clone sits one base away, making this likely a read error. The chain is built from TRBV7-9 and TRBJ2-1, with D tentatively TRBD1 (8 bases). The CDR3 length is 13 residues. The germline gives CDR1 SEHNR, CDR2 FQNEAQ (reference sequence). The CDR3 protein is CASSERQGREQSF. In DNA form, the CDR3 reads TGTGCCAGCAGCGAGCGACAGGGGAGGGAGCAGTCCTTC.

CDR3 DNA sequence: TGTGCCAGCAGTTACTACGGGACAGGTTTTTCTCAGCCCCAGCATTTT. Translation: CASSYYGTGFSQPQHF. The rearrangement uses TRBV6-2 or TRBV6-3 and TRBJ1-5, with 8 bases aligning to TRBD1. The CDR3 is 16 residues long. The V gene end was trimmed by 1 base and the J gene end by 6 bases; junction bases not matched to a gene: 8. Germline lookup yields CDR1 MNHEY and CDR2 SVGEGT.

As for this clonotype: A far larger clone is just one base off, so this is likely a read error. This chain uses TRBV6-8 with TRBJ2-5; TRBD1 matches 7 bases. Per the germline V gene, CDR1 is MNHGY and CDR2 is SAAAGT. This CDR3 is built from 13 residues. J was trimmed by 5 bases and V by 6 bases; bases with no gene match: 6. The CDR3 bases are TGTGCCAGCAGCTTTACAGGGGTCGAGACCCAGTACTTC. Amino acid sequence: CASSFTGVETQYF.

Many counts were recorded for this clonotype. The gene calls are TRBV29-1 and TRBJ1-1, with D uncertain. The V gene's germline CDR1 is SQVTM and CDR2 ANQGSEA. There are 12 residues in the CDR3. The V gene lost 7 bases and the J gene lost 9 bases, with 18 bases spanning the gap. CDR3 in amino acids: CSATPGPLKAFF. The CDR3 DNA follows: TGCAGCGCCACACCGGGTCCGCTGAAAGCTTTCTTT.

There are many counts of this clonotype. The V and J genes are TRBV5-1 and TRBJ2-7; D is perhaps TRBD1 or TRBD2 (6 bases each). The germline gives CDR1 SGHRS, CDR2 YFSETQ. V lost 3 bases, J lost 6 bases, and 19 bases lay in between. CDR3 size: 15 residues. This CDR3 is CASSSGPAGDSEQYF. The DNA of the CDR3 is TGCGCCAGCAGCTCCGGACCCGCAGGGGACTCCGAGCAGTACTTC. The variable domain in full, with the rest retrieved from reference TRBV5-1 and TRBJ2-7, is KAGVTQTPRYLIKTRGQQVTLSCSPISGHRSVSWYQQTPGQGLQFLFEYFSETQRNKGNFPGRFSGRQFSNSRSEMNVSTLELGDSALYLCASSSGPAGDSEQYFGPGTRLTVT.

This clonotype was counted many times. The chain uses TRBV4-3 and TRBJ2-7; no definite D call. The CDR3 has 14 amino acids. Trimming took 0 bases from V and 7 from J, leaving 13 bases between them. CDR1 and CDR2 (germline): LGHNA, YSLEER. CDR3 sequence: CASSQDGFGFEQYF. DNA for the CDR3: TGCGCCAGCAGCCAAGATGGGTTTGGATTTGAGCAGTACTTC.

This clonotype was seen a few times. The chain has TRBV28 and TRBJ1-2, with D possibly being TRBD1 (6 bases). Germline-derived CDR1 and CDR2 are MDHEN and SYDVKM. Trimming cost V 3 bases and J 4 bases, with 12 bases left between them. There are 14 residues in the CDR3. CDR3 loop: CASSFLDSRYGYTF. The CDR3, as DNA: TGTGCCAGCAGTTTTTTGGACAGCCGCTATGGCTACACCTTC.

In this sample, this clonotype turned up once. A far larger clone is only one base removed, so a read error is likely. This chain links TRBV4-2 with TRBJ2-1; no firm D call. This CDR3 spans 13 amino acids. Trimming stripped 1 base from V and 6 bases from J, with 7 bases between. The germline CDR1 and CDR2 sequences are LGHNA and YNFKEQ. CDR3 protein: CASSQGEPNEQFF. In DNA form, the CDR3 reads TGTGCCAGCAGCCAAGGCGAGCCCAATGAGCAGTTCTTC.

This clonotype showed up just once. J is TRBJ2-5 and V is TRBV7-2; D is possibly TRBD1 or TRBD2 (5 bases each). CDR1 is SGHTA and CDR2 is FQGNSA in the germline V gene. The ends were cut back, 5 bases at V and 2 bases at J, with 12 bases in the middle. This CDR3 comprises 14 residues. The CDR3 bases are TGTGCCAGCAGCCCCCGGGGCCCACAAGAGACCCAGTACTTC. Translating it yields CASSPRGPQETQYF.

This clonotype showed up many times. The chain joins TRBV6-2 or TRBV6-3 to TRBJ2-1; 12 nucleotides match TRBD2. V was clipped by 6 bases and J by 8 bases; unmatched bases: 5. CDR1 and CDR2 (germline): MNHEY, SVGEGT. There are 14 residues in the CDR3. The CDR3 loop reads CASRSTSGRYEQFF. The CDR3 coding sequence is TGTGCCAGCAGGTCGACTAGCGGGAGATATGAGCAGTTCTTC.

This clonotype was found a few times. V usage is TRBV12-3 or TRBV12-4 and J usage is TRBJ2-1; TRBD1 agrees at 7 bases. The length of the CDR3 is 15 residues. V dropped 6 bases and J dropped 2; count of bases not matched to a gene: 7. DNA of the CDR3: TGTGCCAGCAGGAACACAGGGGTGGCCTACAATGAGCAGTTCTTC. Translated, it gives CASRNTGVAYNEQFF.

V usage is TRBV20-1 and J usage is TRBJ1-2, with D uncertain. Germline V gene lookup returns CDR1 DFQATT and CDR2 SNEGSKA (reference sequence). This CDR3 is built from 11 residues. Trimming left V 6 bases short and J 7 bases short, with 12 bases between. The CDR3 DNA follows: TGCAGTGCCGAGCGGGGTTCTGGCTACACCTTC. Translated: CSAERGSGYTF.

V is TRBV24-1 and J is TRBJ2-7; either TRBD1 or TRBD2 may fit D (5 bases each). V was cut by 8 bases and J by 3 bases, with 19 bases left in between. The V gene's germline CDR1 is KGHDR and CDR2 SFDVKD. This CDR3 has 15 residues. CDR3 DNA sequence: TGTGCCACCACTCGGCCAGGGCGGGCCCTCTACGAGCAGTACTTC. This sequence encodes CATTRPGRALYEQYF.

This chain connects TRBV11-2 to TRBJ2-1; no definite D call. The CDR3 consists of 13 residues. Per germline, CDR1 SGHAT and CDR2 FQNNGV. The V gene lost 7 bases and the J gene lost 2 bases, with 9 bases spanning the gap. CDR3 sequence (DNA): TGTGCCAGCAACTCGCTAACCTACAATGAGCAGTTCTTC. The encoded protein is CASNSLTYNEQFF.

This clonotype has a count of ten or more. The chain combines TRBV28 with TRBJ2-7; no reliable D call. The CDR3 is 13 amino acids. Germline V lookup: CDR1 MDHEN, CDR2 SYDVKM. V was pared by 7 bases and J by 2 bases, with 12 bases between. CDR3 protein: CASTPEIPYEQYF. CDR3 coding DNA: TGTGCCAGCACGCCTGAAATTCCCTACGAGCAGTACTTC.

This sequence joins TRBV11-2 and TRBJ2-3; 8 bases line up with TRBD2. The CDR3 length is 16 residues. V shed 4 bases and J 5 bases; nucleotides not matched to a gene: 11. CDR1 SGHAT and CDR2 FQNNGV come from the germline V gene. The DNA of the CDR3 is TGTGCCAGCAGCTCCCCGGGCGGGGGGCCGGTAGATACGCAGTATTTT. This codes for CASSSPGGGPVDTQYF. The full variable domain, completed using reference TRBV11-2 and TRBJ2-3, is EAGVAQSPRYKIIEKRQSVAFWCNPISGHATLYWYQQILGQGPKLLIQFQNNGVVDDSQLPKDRFSAERLKGVDSTLKIQPAKLEDSAVYLCASSSPGGGPVDTQYFGPGTRLTVL.

The sample holds many counts of this clonotype. The chain carries TRBV28 and TRBJ2-3; 8 positions match TRBD2. The CDR3 spans 16 residues. From germline, CDR1 is MDHEN and CDR2 SYDVKM. V lost 4 bases to trimming and J lost 1 base; unmatched junction nucleotides: 7. CDR3 sequence reads: CASSSRIAGRTDTQYF. CDR3 sequence (DNA): TGTGCCAGCAGTTCTCGCATAGCGGGGCGCACAGATACGCAGTATTTT.